Shown below are 26 T cell receptor beta chains from a single sample sequenced in a study of early T cells in non-severe SARS-CoV-2 infection. TCRdb re-called the 5' RACE reads through MiXCR, storing one row per CDR3 protein. The sample includes around 60,000 distinct CDR3 sequences, roughly an eighth of them seen just once. The sequenced sample was whole blood. The origin of the receptors is an adult who was a healthcare worker with PCR-confirmed SARS-CoV-2 infection or an uninfected control (not recorded which).

This sequence joins TRBV29-1 and TRBJ2-1; 8 bases fit TRBD1. This CDR3 contains 16 residues. The junction had 14 bases not matched to a gene; V was cut back by 3 bases and J by 7 bases. CDR1 and CDR2 (germline): SQVTM, ANQGSEA. The DNA for the CDR3 is TGCAGCGTTGACCTGGACAGGGTCGCTTATGGGAATGAGCAGTTCTTC. Translating gives CSVDLDRVAYGNEQFF.

This clonotype was detected many times. The gene calls are TRBV29-1 and TRBJ2-7, with 7 bases matching TRBD1. CDR3 length: 11 amino acids. J gave up 7 bases and V 4 bases, and 4 bases lay outside the gene matches. The germline V gene encodes CDR1 SQVTM and CDR2 ANQGSEA. This chain's CDR3 is CSVGTGGEQYF. The CDR3 bases are TGCAGCGTTGGGACAGGTGGGGAGCAGTACTTC.

There are many counts of this clonotype. V usage is TRBV12-3 or TRBV12-4 and J usage is TRBJ1-6; a possible D gene is TRBD1 (6 bases). There are 13 residues in the CDR3. The V end was cut by 6 bases, the J end by 10 bases, with 13 bases between. The CDR3 region is CASRQGHESPLHF. The CDR3 DNA sequence: TGTGCCAGCAGGCAGGGGCACGAATCACCCCTCCACTTT.

This clonotype was counted at least ten times. The genes are TRBV19 and TRBJ2-1; D may match TRBD1 or TRBD2 (6 bases each). V lost 3 bases to trimming and J lost 5 bases, with 14 bases between them. This CDR3 contains 15 residues. Germline V gives CDR1 LNHDA, CDR2 SQIVND (reference sequence). The CDR3 protein is CASSIRGDGHNEQFF. Here the CDR3 DNA reads TGTGCCAGTAGTATTAGGGGGGACGGCCACAATGAGCAGTTCTTC.

A few counts support this clonotype. This sequence joins TRBV11-2 and TRBJ1-2; no clear D gene. Germline CDR1 SGHAT, CDR2 FQNNGV. Trimming removed 1 base at V and 3 bases at J, with 15 bases between. This CDR3 spans 16 amino acids. CDR3 residues: CASSLVPGKVHYGYTF. CDR3 nucleotide sequence: TGTGCCAGCAGCTTAGTACCCGGAAAAGTGCACTATGGCTACACCTTC.

This sequence joins TRBV7-9 and TRBJ1-4, with 7 nucleotides matching TRBD1. CDR3 length equals 15 residues. Germline CDR1 reads SEHNR; CDR2 reads FQNEAQ (reference sequence). Trimming removed 5 bases from V and 8 bases from J; junction bases left unmatched: 11. The CDR3 loop reads CASSRTLSGGEKLFF. Written as DNA, the CDR3 is TGTGCCAGCAGCCGTACATTATCAGGGGGGGAAAAACTGTTTTTT. Based on the CDR3 plus reference TRBV7-9 and TRBJ1-4, the full variable domain is DTGVSQNPRHKITKRGQNVTFRCDPISEHNRLYWYRQTLGQGPEFLTYFQNEAQLEKSRLLSDRFSAERPKGSFSTLEIQRTEQGDSAMYLCASSRTLSGGEKLFFGSGTQLSVL.

The V call is TRBV27, the J call TRBJ1-6; D remains ambiguous. Germline assignment: CDR1 MNHEY and CDR2 SMNVEV (reference sequence). With 3 bases removed from V and 7 bases from J, the gap between germline ends came to 10 bases. This CDR3 has 14 residues. The DNA for the CDR3 is TGTGCCAGCAGTTTGAAGGGTGTGAATTCACCCCTCCACTTT. Residues: CASSLKGVNSPLHF.

The rearrangement uses TRBV6-2 or TRBV6-3 and TRBJ2-5, with TRBD2 as a possible D gene (5 bases). Germline assignment: CDR1 MNHEY and CDR2 SVGEGT. V lost 6 bases and J 2 bases, leaving 13 bases between the germline ends. This CDR3 has 14 amino acids. CDR3 protein: CASSSLVGQETQYF. The DNA for the CDR3 is TGTGCCAGCAGCTCACTAGTGGGGCAAGAGACCCAGTACTTC.

This clonotype was picked up many times. This chain links TRBV29-1 with TRBJ1-2; no definite D call. V was clipped by 4 bases and J by 2 bases, with 11 bases between them. Germline V gene data show CDR1 as SQVTM and CDR2 as ANQGSEA. This CDR3 has 13 residues. Here the CDR3 reads CSVGRTPNYGYTF. The CDR3 DNA reads TGCAGCGTTGGCAGAACGCCAAACTATGGCTACACCTTC.

In its sample, this clonotype was seen a few times. The chain employs TRBV7-2 and TRBJ2-2, with D perhaps assigned TRBD1 or TRBD2 (6 bases each). The V end was cut by 6 bases, the J end by 7 bases, with 15 bases between. The CDR3 is made up of 14 amino acids. Germline V lookup: CDR1 SGHTA, CDR2 FQGNSA. The CDR3 region is CASSLGGRVGELFF. The CDR3 bases are TGTGCCAGCAGTTTGGGGGGCCGGGTCGGGGAGCTGTTTTTT.

As to this clonotype: A junction boundary mismatches the germline segment, possibly from a read error. As DNA, the CDR3 is TGCAGCATGGGCTTGTCGGGGGCAGATACACAGTATTTT. It codes for CSMGLSGADTQYF. This chain uses TRBV29-1 with TRBJ2-3; D possibly uses TRBD1 or TRBD2 (6 bases each). The CDR3 spans 13 residues. CDR1 SQVTM and CDR2 ANQGSEA come from the germline V gene.

This clonotype came up a few times. J is TRBJ2-2 and V is TRBV7-8; 8 bases fit TRBD2. The CDR3 sequence is 14 residues long. Germline loops: CDR1 SGHVS, CDR2 FQNEAQ. Trimming at V came to 7 bases and at J to 4 bases, leaving 5 bases not matched to a gene. In DNA form, the CDR3 reads TGTGCCAGCAAAGGACTAGCAAGCACCGGGGAGCTGTTTTTT. Protein sequence: CASKGLASTGELFF.

This clonotype was counted at least ten times. The chain joins TRBV6-2 or TRBV6-3 to TRBJ2-1; TRBD2 matches 9 bases. Trimming removed 0 bases from V and 4 bases from J; junction bases left unmatched: 7. CDR3 length equals 17 residues. CDR1 is MNHEY, CDR2 SVGEGT, per germline. The CDR3 DNA follows: TGTGCCAGCAGTTACTCGGCGCCTAGCGGGGTTTACAATGAGCAGTTCTTC. Translating it yields CASSYSAPSGVYNEQFF.

The chain recombines TRBV12-3 or TRBV12-4 with TRBJ2-3; D is perhaps TRBD1 (6 bases). V was clipped by 6 bases and J by 5 bases, with 12 bases between them. The CDR3 runs 13 residues. Here the CDR3 reads CASRQGPGDTQYF. CDR3 bases: TGTGCCAGCAGGCAGGGGCCTGGAGATACGCAGTATTTT.

This clonotype was picked up many times. The chain is built from TRBV7-2 and TRBJ1-1; 7 nucleotides agree with TRBD1. With V trimmed by 4 bases and J by 0 bases, 2 bases remained unmatched. The CDR3 has 14 residues. Germline V gives CDR1 SGHTA, CDR2 FQGNSA. The CDR3 here is CASSSGTVNTEAFF. CDR3 DNA sequence: TGTGCCAGCAGCTCAGGGACAGTGAACACTGAAGCTTTCTTT.

This clonotype was seen a few times. The chain recombines TRBV7-9 with TRBJ2-5; TRBD1 agrees at 7 bases. V shed 5 bases, J shed 5 bases, and the junction held 11 bases outside the gene matches. The CDR3 consists of 15 residues. Per the germline V gene, CDR1 is SEHNR and CDR2 is FQNEAQ (reference sequence). The CDR3 loop reads CASSANLQGLETQYF. DNA of the CDR3: TGTGCCAGCAGCGCCAATTTACAGGGGTTGGAGACCCAGTACTTC.

Many counts were recorded for this clonotype. This rearrangement joins TRBV12-3 or TRBV12-4 to TRBJ1-6; D gene unclear. CDR3 length: 13 residues. Trimming removed 7 bases at V and 7 bases at J, with 11 bases between. The CDR3 here is CASTVGKNSPLHF. In DNA form, the CDR3 reads TGTGCCAGCACGGTTGGAAAGAATTCACCCCTCCACTTT.

This clonotype has ten or more counts. The chain uses TRBV7-2 and TRBJ2-5; TRBD2 is a possible D gene (6 bases). Trimming shortened V by 1 base and J by 5 bases, and 14 bases separated the two germline ends. Germline assignment: CDR1 SGHTA and CDR2 FQGNSA. This CDR3 is 15 amino acids long. CDR3 DNA sequence: TGTGCCAGCAGCTTAGGCCCAAGCGCGGGGGAGACCCAGTACTTC. It codes for CASSLGPSAGETQYF.

The sample holds many counts of this clonotype. The V and J genes are TRBV6-6 and TRBJ1-5; no clear D gene. The CDR3 runs to 13 residues. The V end lost 5 bases, the J end lost 9 bases, and 14 bases lay between the germline ends. CDR1 and CDR2 (germline): MNHNY, SVGAGI (reference sequence). CDR3 DNA sequence: TGTGCCAGCAGTCGGACTGAAAACTCGCCCCAGCATTTT. It translates to CASSRTENSPQHF.

This clonotype was detected only a few times. CDR3 nucleotide sequence: TGTGCCAGCTCATCGTCGGGGGACACAGATACGCAGTATTTT. Translated, it gives CASSSSGDTDTQYF. V and J are TRBV18 and TRBJ2-3; D is possibly TRBD2 (6 bases). Germline CDR1 reads KGHSH; CDR2 reads LQKENI. Trimming left V 5 bases short and J 2 bases short, with 11 bases between. The CDR3 loop spans 14 amino acids.

This clonotype was counted between two and nine times. The genes are TRBV13 and TRBJ1-1; 12 bases agree with TRBD1. This CDR3 comprises 18 residues. Unmatched junction bases numbered 12, after V lost 5 bases and J lost 2 bases. CDR1 is PRHDT, CDR2 FYEKMQ, per germline (reference sequence). The DNA for the CDR3 is TGTGCCAGCAGCGCCGCGAGGGGGACAGGGGGCTCTAACACTGAAGCTTTCTTT. It translates to CASSAARGTGGSNTEAFF.

The chain uses TRBV6-6 and TRBJ1-5, with D unresolved. Germline CDR1 reads MNHNY; CDR2 reads SVGAGI (reference sequence). The CDR3 totals 15 residues. With 4 bases removed from V and 7 bases from J, the gap between germline ends came to 17 bases. CDR3 nucleotide sequence: TGTGCCAGCAGTTGCTCGATGGGTGCCAGCCAGCCCCAGCATTTT. It is translated as CASSCSMGASQPQHF.

The sample holds many counts of this clonotype. This chain joins TRBV7-8 and TRBJ2-5; possibly TRBD1 or TRBD2 for D (5 bases each). CDR3 length: 15 amino acids. Germline values: CDR1 SGHVS, CDR2 FQNEAQ. V lost 5 bases and J 1 base, leaving 14 bases between the germline ends. Here the CDR3 reads CASSDPSGGQETQYF. The CDR3 DNA reads as TGTGCCAGCAGCGACCCCAGTGGGGGCCAAGAGACCCAGTACTTC.

This chain connects TRBV28 to TRBJ2-1, with 9 nucleotides matching TRBD1. Losses at the gene ends were 8 bases for V and 8 bases for J; bases not matched to a gene: 7. CDR1 and CDR2 (germline): MDHEN, SYDVKM. CDR3 size: 13 residues. Here the CDR3 DNA reads TGTGCCAGCCACGCTACAGGGGGCCATGAGCAGTTCTTC. Its protein is CASHATGGHEQFF.

About this clonotype itself: Given the absence of the conserved phenylalanine or tryptophan at the CDR3 end, a read error is likely. This chain uses TRBV2 with TRBJ1-6, with 7 bases fitting TRBD1. The CDR3 consists of 16 residues. Germline assignment: CDR1 SNHLY and CDR2 FYNNEI. V was pared by 5 bases and J by 7 bases, with 11 bases of the junction left unmatched. The CDR3: CASSIVLGQQNSPLHL. DNA of the CDR3: TGTGCCAGCAGTATTGTACTGGGACAGCAGAATTCACCCCTCCACCTT.

This clonotype turned up a few times. This chain links TRBV5-1 with TRBJ2-1; 7 nucleotides line up with TRBD1. V gave up 0 bases and J gave up 5 bases; unmatched junction bases: 20. This CDR3 region has 20 residues. CDR1 is SGHRS and CDR2 is YFSETQ in the germline V gene. This chain's CDR3 is CASSLAFRDRQPNPNNEQFF. Written as DNA, the CDR3 is TGCGCCAGCAGCTTGGCCTTCCGGGACAGACAACCCAATCCAAACAATGAGCAGTTCTTC.